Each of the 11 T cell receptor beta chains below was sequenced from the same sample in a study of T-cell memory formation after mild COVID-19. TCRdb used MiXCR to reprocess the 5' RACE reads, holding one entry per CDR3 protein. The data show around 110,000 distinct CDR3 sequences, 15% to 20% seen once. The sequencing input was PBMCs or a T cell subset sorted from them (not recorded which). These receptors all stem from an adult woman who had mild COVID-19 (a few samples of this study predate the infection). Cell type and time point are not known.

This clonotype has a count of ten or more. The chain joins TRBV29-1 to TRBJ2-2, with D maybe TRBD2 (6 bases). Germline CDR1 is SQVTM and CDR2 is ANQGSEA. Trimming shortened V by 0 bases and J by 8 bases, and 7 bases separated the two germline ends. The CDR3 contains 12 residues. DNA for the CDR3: TGCAGCGTTGAAGAGGGGAGGGGGGAGCTGTTTTTT. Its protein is CSVEEGRGELFF.

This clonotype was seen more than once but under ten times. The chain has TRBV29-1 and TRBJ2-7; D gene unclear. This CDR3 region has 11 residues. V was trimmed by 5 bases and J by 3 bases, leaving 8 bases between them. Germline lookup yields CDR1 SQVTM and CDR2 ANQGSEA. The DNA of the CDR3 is TGCAGCGTTTCAAGGGACTACGAGCAGTACTTC. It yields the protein CSVSRDYEQYF.

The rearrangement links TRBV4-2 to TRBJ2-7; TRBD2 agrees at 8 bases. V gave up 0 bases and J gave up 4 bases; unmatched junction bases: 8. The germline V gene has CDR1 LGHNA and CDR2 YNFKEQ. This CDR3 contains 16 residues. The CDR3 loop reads CASSQETGTRPYEQYF. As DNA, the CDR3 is TGTGCCAGCAGCCAAGAAACCGGGACTAGACCGTACGAGCAGTACTTC.

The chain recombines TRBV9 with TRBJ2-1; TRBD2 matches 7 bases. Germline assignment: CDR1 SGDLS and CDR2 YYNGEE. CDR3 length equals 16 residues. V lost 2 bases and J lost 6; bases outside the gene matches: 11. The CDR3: CASSVSSGRAVNEQFF. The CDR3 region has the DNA TGTGCCAGCAGCGTCTCATCGGGGAGGGCAGTCAATGAGCAGTTCTTC.

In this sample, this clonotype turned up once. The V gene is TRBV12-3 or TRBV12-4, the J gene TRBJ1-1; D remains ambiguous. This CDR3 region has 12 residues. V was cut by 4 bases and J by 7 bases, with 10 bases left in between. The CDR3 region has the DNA TGTGCCAGCAGTTACAGCTTTATTGAAGCTTTCTTT. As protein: CASSYSFIEAFF.

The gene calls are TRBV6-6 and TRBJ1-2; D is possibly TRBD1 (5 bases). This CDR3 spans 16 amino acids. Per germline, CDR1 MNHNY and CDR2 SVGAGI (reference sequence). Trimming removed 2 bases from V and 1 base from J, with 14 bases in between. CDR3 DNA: TGTGCCAGCAGTTACGGCAGGGCCACAGATAACTATGGCTACACCTTC. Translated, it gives CASSYGRATDNYGYTF.

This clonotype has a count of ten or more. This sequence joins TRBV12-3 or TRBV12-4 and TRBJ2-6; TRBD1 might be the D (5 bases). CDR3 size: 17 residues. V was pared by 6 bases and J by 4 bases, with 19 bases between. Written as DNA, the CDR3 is TGTGCCAGCAGCTGGACACTCCGAAGCTACGGGGCCAACGTCCTGACTTTC. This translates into CASSWTLRSYGANVLTF.

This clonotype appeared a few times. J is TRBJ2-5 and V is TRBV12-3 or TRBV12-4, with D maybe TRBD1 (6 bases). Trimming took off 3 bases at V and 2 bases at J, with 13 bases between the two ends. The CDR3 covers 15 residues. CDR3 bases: TGTGCCAGCAGTTTTTTGGGGGCCGGTCAAGAGACCCAGTACTTC. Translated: CASSFLGAGQETQYF.

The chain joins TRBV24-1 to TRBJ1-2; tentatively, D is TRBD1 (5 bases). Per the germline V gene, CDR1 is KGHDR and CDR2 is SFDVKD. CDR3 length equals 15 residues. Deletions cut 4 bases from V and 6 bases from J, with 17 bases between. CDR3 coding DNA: TGTGCCACCAGTGACCCGGAGGGGCGAGGTGATGGCTACACCTTC. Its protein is CATSDPEGRGDGYTF.

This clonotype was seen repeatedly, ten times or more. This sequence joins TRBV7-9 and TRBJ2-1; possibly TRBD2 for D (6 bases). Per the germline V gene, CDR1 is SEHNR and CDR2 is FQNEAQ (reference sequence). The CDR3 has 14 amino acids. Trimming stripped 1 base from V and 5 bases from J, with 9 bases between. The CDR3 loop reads CASSLVTGDNEQFF. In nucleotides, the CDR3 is TGTGCCAGCAGCTTAGTAACGGGGGACAATGAGCAGTTCTTC.

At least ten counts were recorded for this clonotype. CDR3 DNA: TGCGCCAGCAGCAAGGGACTAGCGGGAGTTGTAGATACGCAGTATTTT. This gives the protein CASSKGLAGVVDTQYF. The chain employs TRBV5-1 and TRBJ2-3; 14 bases map to TRBD2. This CDR3 has 16 residues. Germline V lookup: CDR1 SGHRS, CDR2 YFSETQ. V trimming: 4 bases; J trimming: 5 bases; junction bases outside the gene matches: 6. Filled out from reference TRBV5-1 and TRBJ2-3, the complete variable domain reads KAGVTQTPRYLIKTRGQQVTLSCSPISGHRSVSWYQQTPGQGLQFLFEYFSETQRNKGNFPGRFSGRQFSNSRSEMNVSTLELGDSALYLCASSKGLAGVVDTQYFGPGTRLTVL.